This T cell receptor (beta chain) came from a study of control samples from healthy donors and cancer patients. The germline CDR1 and CDR2 sequences are SNHLY and FYNNEI. The germline V and J ends were trimmed by 5 bases and 6 bases, with 7 bases remaining between them. The CDR3 is 11 amino acids. This clone has just one count. Sequenced by immunoSEQ multiplex PCR; TCRdb stores in-frame clones only, minus some. Of 200,000 or so clones in the sample, over 90% were seen once. The origin of this receptor is a man aged 50-59 years in good health. The chain uses TRBV2 and TRBJ1-1, with D hard to call. Sequencing input: blood. CDR3 loop: CASSITAEAFF. The CDR3 bases are TGTGCCAGCAGTATTACGGCTGAAGCTTTCTTT.